One and the same sample provided the 29 T cell receptor beta chains below, sequenced in a study of T cell repertoires in cytomegalovirus infection. TCRdb re-derived calls from the reads in MiXCR, one entry per CDR3 protein. In the table there are 250,000 to 300,000 distinct CDR3 sequences, less than 25% of which are singletons. Antigen specificity for these receptors is unknown. Here the sequenced sample was cultured PBMCs, taken from culture after CMV antigen stimulation. All receptors derive from a human donor in good health (CMV status not recorded). Some clones in this sample may be carry-over from other donors' samples.

V and J are TRBV5-1 and TRBJ1-2, with TRBD1 identical over 9 bases. Germline values: CDR1 SGHRS, CDR2 YFSETQ. Unmatched junction bases numbered 5, after V lost 4 bases and J lost 4 bases. This CDR3 has 14 residues. CDR3 region: CASSGQGTPYGYTF. The CDR3 DNA follows: TGCGCCAGCAGCGGACAGGGGACCCCCTATGGCTACACCTTC.

The genes are TRBV7-9 and TRBJ2-7, with D possibly matching TRBD2 (6 bases). Germline CDR1 and CDR2: SEHNR and FQNEAQ (reference sequence). The CDR3 is 12 amino acids. The V end lost 5 bases, the J end lost 6 bases, and 11 bases lay between the germline ends. This CDR3 is CASSPGTFEQYF. CDR3 DNA sequence: TGTGCCAGCAGCCCGGGGACTTTCGAGCAGTACTTC.

The chain couples TRBV7-9 to TRBJ2-1, with 9 positions matching TRBD1. This CDR3 spans 15 amino acids. Germline loops: CDR1 SEHNR, CDR2 FQNEAQ (reference sequence). Losses at the gene ends were 1 base for V and 4 bases for J; bases not matched to a gene: 2. This CDR3 is CASSLGTGVYNEQFF. The CDR3 DNA reads TGTGCCAGCAGCTTAGGGACAGGGGTGTACAATGAGCAGTTCTTC. Together with reference TRBV7-9 and TRBJ2-1, the CDR3 gives the full variable domain: DTGVSQNPRHKITKRGQNVTFRCDPISEHNRLYWYRQTLGQGPEFLTYFQNEAQLEKSRLLSDRFSAERPKGSFSTLEIQRTEQGDSAMYLCASSLGTGVYNEQFFGPGTRLTVL.

This clonotype was seen ten or more times. The chain uses TRBV7-3 and TRBJ2-1; TRBD1 matches 9 bases. J was trimmed by 8 bases and V by 4 bases; bases with no gene match: 18. The CDR3 is 18 residues long. Germline-derived CDR1 and CDR2 are SGHTA and FQGTGA. In nucleotides, the CDR3 is TGTGCCAGCAGCTCCGACGCACAAACAGGGGGCAGGAGGGATGAGCAGTTCTTC. Translated, it gives CASSSDAQTGGRRDEQFF.

The chain has TRBV29-1 and TRBJ1-2; the D gene is possibly TRBD1 (5 bases). V was clipped by 7 bases and J by 2 bases, with 14 bases between them. CDR1 and CDR2 (germline): SQVTM, ANQGSEA. The CDR3 has 13 residues. In DNA form, the CDR3 reads TGCAGCGCCCGGGACCGAGCGAACTATGGCTACACCTTC. Protein: CSARDRANYGYTF.

This clonotype showed up many times. The V call is TRBV7-2, the J call TRBJ1-5; TRBD1 might be the D (5 bases). The germline V gene encodes CDR1 SGHTA and CDR2 FQGNSA. This CDR3 spans 16 amino acids. V shed 1 base and J shed 6 bases, with 16 bases lying between them. CDR3 sequence: CASSLVLSQGPQPQHF. CDR3 in DNA: TGTGCCAGCAGCTTAGTTTTGTCGCAGGGACCTCAGCCCCAGCATTTT.

This clonotype was seen a handful of times. V usage is TRBV28 and J usage is TRBJ2-5, with 16 bases identical to TRBD2. The CDR3 consists of 19 residues. V gave up 6 bases and J gave up 2 bases; unmatched junction bases: 12. CDR1 MDHEN and CDR2 SYDVKM come from the germline V gene. DNA for the CDR3: TGTGCCAGCAGCTGGGCCGGGACTAGCGGGAGGGCCAATCAAGAGACCCAGTACTTC. Translating it yields CASSWAGTSGRANQETQYF. Drawing the rest from reference TRBV28 and TRBJ2-5, the complete variable domain is DVKVTQSSRYLVKRTGEKVFLECVQDMDHENMFWYRQDPGLGLRLIYFSYDVKMKEKGDIPEGYSVSREKKERFSLILESASTNQTSMYLCASSWAGTSGRANQETQYFGPGTRLLVL.

This clonotype was counted a few times. The CDR3 nucleotides read TGTGCCAGCAGCTTATTAGGTGACACAGATACGCAGTATTTT. This encodes CASSLLGDTDTQYF. The chain carries TRBV7-2 and TRBJ2-3; no reliable D call. The V and J ends lost 2 bases and 2 bases respectively, with 8 bases between them. The V gene's germline CDR1 is SGHTA and CDR2 FQGNSA. The CDR3 is made up of 14 amino acids.

This clonotype was recorded many times. V usage is TRBV12-3 or TRBV12-4 and J usage is TRBJ2-1; D uncertain. V was cut by 3 bases and J by 5 bases, with 14 bases left in between. This CDR3 region has 15 residues. The CDR3 spells CASSLFGRSDNEQFF. The CDR3 coding sequence is TGTGCCAGCAGTTTGTTTGGGCGGTCTGACAATGAGCAGTTCTTC.

The V and J genes are TRBV6-6 and TRBJ2-6; D unclear. The germline V gene encodes CDR1 MNHNY and CDR2 SVGAGI (reference sequence). V shed 5 bases and J shed 0 bases, with 11 bases lying between them. The CDR3 contains 16 residues. CDR3 amino acids: CASSESALSGANVLTF. DNA of the CDR3: TGTGCCAGCAGTGAGTCAGCGCTCTCTGGGGCCAACGTCCTGACTTTC.

This clonotype was counted ten times or more. The genes are TRBV10-3 and TRBJ1-1, with no clear D. The CDR3 is made up of 15 amino acids. The V end was cut by 2 bases, the J end by 0 bases, with 10 bases between. CDR1 and CDR2 from the germline V gene are ENHRY and SYGVKD. The CDR3 DNA is TGTGCCATCAGTGAGGGGGAGCTGATGAACACTGAAGCTTTCTTT. Its translation is CAISEGELMNTEAFF.

The chain links TRBV6-2 or TRBV6-3 to TRBJ2-1; 11 bases match TRBD2. Gene TRBJ2-7 matches the end of the DNA better, so the J call may be wrong. The CDR3 sequence is 15 residues long. CDR1 and CDR2 (germline): MNHEY, SVGEGT. CDR3 sequence reads: CASRDLAGGYNEQYF. The CDR3 region has the DNA TGTGCCAGCAGAGATCTAGCGGGAGGATACAATGAGCAGTACTTC.

This sequence joins TRBV28 and TRBJ1-5; 8 nucleotides agree with TRBD1. The CDR3 runs 18 residues. The germline V gene has CDR1 MDHEN and CDR2 SYDVKM. V lost 5 bases to trimming and J lost 7 bases; unmatched junction nucleotides: 19. CDR3 bases: TGTGCCAGCAGTACCTTAGGACAGGGCCTCCCGGGATGGCAGCCCCAGCATTTT. It specifies CASSTLGQGLPGWQPQHF.

This clonotype was picked up a small number of times. CDR3 sequence: CAISGGGTPDTQYF. CDR3 bases: TGTGCCATCAGTGGGGGAGGGACCCCAGATACGCAGTATTTT. This chain joins TRBV10-3 and TRBJ2-3; the match to TRBD2 covers 7 bases. Germline trimming cut 4 bases from V and 4 bases from J; bases unmatched to any gene: 5. CDR1 ENHRY and CDR2 SYGVKD come from the germline V gene. The CDR3 is made up of 14 amino acids.

The chain uses TRBV20-1 and TRBJ2-7; D gene ambiguous. The germline CDR1 and CDR2 sequences are DFQATT and SNEGSKA (reference sequence). The V and J ends lost 4 bases and 5 bases respectively, with 0 bases between them. The CDR3 length is 8 residues. The CDR3 DNA reads as TGCAGTGCTAACGAGCAGTACTTC. It encodes CSANEQYF.

The V call is TRBV5-1, the J call TRBJ2-1, with 7 bases fitting TRBD2. CDR1 and CDR2 (germline): SGHRS, YFSETQ. V lost 2 bases and J lost 6; bases outside the gene matches: 8. This CDR3 has 15 residues. CDR3 nucleotides: TGCGCCAGCAGCTTTCTTAGGGGCGGGGGCAATGAGCAGTTCTTC. Translating it yields CASSFLRGGGNEQFF.

V is TRBV12-3 or TRBV12-4 and J is TRBJ1-5; no definite D call. V was cut by 8 bases and J by 2 bases, with 13 bases left in between. CDR3 size: 14 residues. CDR3 region: CASGNTLGNQPQHF. The CDR3 DNA is TGTGCCAGCGGTAACACTTTAGGCAATCAGCCCCAGCATTTT.

This clonotype came up a few times. The V and J genes are TRBV28 and TRBJ2-7, with TRBD1 as a possible D gene (6 bases). The CDR3 runs to 14 residues. Trimming took 4 bases from V and 3 from J, leaving 13 bases between them. The germline gives CDR1 MDHEN, CDR2 SYDVKM. The CDR3 sequence is CASSSPGHYYEQYF. In DNA, the CDR3 is TGTGCCAGCAGTTCTCCGGGACACTACTACGAGCAGTACTTC.

The rearrangement links TRBV19 to TRBJ1-2, with TRBD1 matching 8 bases. V shed 3 bases and J 4 bases; nucleotides not matched to a gene: 13. The CDR3 totals 17 residues. Germline loops: CDR1 LNHDA, CDR2 SQIVND (reference sequence). CDR3 sequence reads: CASSIPGQGLGFYGYTF. DNA for the CDR3: TGTGCCAGTAGTATTCCCGGACAGGGCCTAGGATTCTATGGCTACACCTTC.

The CDR3 loop is CASSLAGTEAQYF. CDR3 DNA: TGTGCCAGCAGCTTAGCCGGGACAGAGGCGCAGTATTTT. The rearrangement links TRBV7-9 to TRBJ2-3, with TRBD1 matching 7 bases. The CDR3 is made up of 13 amino acids. The germline gives CDR1 SEHNR, CDR2 FQNEAQ (reference sequence). Trimming at V came to 0 bases and at J to 10 bases, leaving 4 bases not matched to a gene.

This clonotype was recorded only once. This chain joins TRBV9 and TRBJ2-3, with TRBD2 matching over 12 bases. This CDR3 has 17 residues. The germline gives CDR1 SGDLS, CDR2 YYNGEE. Losses at the gene ends were 4 bases for V and 1 base for J; bases not matched to a gene: 7. The CDR3 DNA sequence: TGTGCCAGCAGCCACCAGACTAGCGGGAGCGGCACAGATACGCAGTATTTT. Translating gives CASSHQTSGSGTDTQYF.

This clonotype turned up a few times. This chain connects TRBV5-1 to TRBJ2-3; 7 positions agree with TRBD2. The CDR3 contains 16 residues. Per germline, CDR1 SGHRS and CDR2 YFSETQ. Unmatched junction bases numbered 7, after V lost 0 bases and J lost 3 bases. The CDR3 protein is CASSLARTRVTDTQYF. CDR3 nucleotides: TGCGCCAGCAGCTTGGCTAGGACTAGAGTGACAGATACGCAGTATTTT.

This clonotype was seen a few times. V usage is TRBV3-1 and J usage is TRBJ2-1, with no clear D. Deletions cut 4 bases from V and 7 bases from J, with 17 bases between. CDR1 and CDR2 (germline): LGHDT, YNNKEL (reference sequence). The CDR3 has 15 residues. The CDR3, as DNA: TGTGCCAGCAGCCGGGAAGACCTTTCGAGGAATGAGCAGTTCTTC. It is translated as CASSREDLSRNEQFF.

J is TRBJ2-7 and V is TRBV7-2; no firm D call. The germline gives CDR1 SGHTA, CDR2 FQGNSA. The CDR3 has 15 amino acids. Trimming stripped 4 bases from V and 2 bases from J, with 15 bases between. The CDR3 loop is CASSSMTWSPYEQYF. In DNA form, the CDR3 reads TGTGCCAGCAGCTCGATGACCTGGTCCCCCTACGAGCAGTACTTC.

This clonotype was seen many times. This rearrangement joins TRBV11-3 to TRBJ2-1; D not resolved. The CDR3 length is 17 residues. Germline values: CDR1 SGHNT, CDR2 YENEEA. Trimming took 1 base from V and 3 from J, leaving 16 bases between them. The chain's CDR3 is CASSLVVFRYNYNEQFF. Written as DNA, the CDR3 is TGTGCCAGCAGCTTAGTTGTTTTCAGGTATAACTACAATGAGCAGTTCTTC.

The rearrangement links TRBV28 to TRBJ2-3; weak D call: TRBD1 (5 bases). The CDR3 has 15 residues. Germline assignment: CDR1 MDHEN and CDR2 SYDVKM. V gave up 6 bases and J gave up 2 bases, with 15 bases separating them. The CDR3 loop reads CASRPSDKFTDTQYF. DNA of the CDR3: TGTGCCAGCAGGCCCTCGGACAAATTCACAGATACGCAGTATTTT.

This clonotype has just a few counts. The rearrangement uses TRBV11-2 and TRBJ2-1, with 9 nucleotides matching TRBD1. Trimming cost V 3 bases and J 7 bases; bases outside gene matches: 7. This CDR3 spans 15 amino acids. Germline lookup yields CDR1 SGHAT and CDR2 FQNNGV. CDR3 coding DNA: TGTGCCAGCAGCTTCATAGGGGGGACAGGGAATGAGCAGTTCTTC. Translation gives CASSFIGGTGNEQFF.

V is TRBV7-2 and J is TRBJ1-5; tentatively, D is TRBD1 (6 bases). The CDR3 is 14 residues long. CDR1 SGHTA and CDR2 FQGNSA come from the germline V gene. Trimming pared 6 bases from V and 3 bases from J, leaving 12 bases between. The DNA of the CDR3 is TGTGCCAGCAGTTCGGACAGTTCCAATCAGCCCCAGCATTTT. Amino acids: CASSSDSSNQPQHF. Variable domain in full (rest from reference TRBV7-2 and TRBJ1-5): GAGVSQSPSNKVTEKGKDVELRCDPISGHTALYWYRQSLGQGLEFLIYFQGNSAPDKSGLPSDRFSAERTGGSVSTLTIQRTQQEDSAVYLCASSSDSSNQPQHFGDGTRLSIL.

This clonotype was counted only a few times. The V call is TRBV4-1, the J call TRBJ2-7; D unclear. The CDR3 runs 20 residues. Trimming removed 3 bases from V and 0 bases from J, with 27 bases in between. Per germline, CDR1 MGHRA and CDR2 YSYEKL. The CDR3 loop reads CASSHALRRVLLRSSYEQYF. The CDR3 nucleotides read TGCGCCAGCAGCCATGCATTACGGAGAGTCCTCTTAAGGAGCTCCTACGAGCAGTACTTC.